In its sample, the clone carrying this T cell receptor (beta chain) was seen many times. Antigen specificity is unknown. The CDR3 regions of TCR beta were amplified from RNA transcripts. The HTBI primer set drove a first-round RT-PCR of the TCR CDR3. Using its own MiXCR run on the multiplex PCR reads, TCRdb lists one record per CDR3 protein. Here the sample spans around 250,000 distinct CDR3 sequences, approximately 14% being singletons. These data belong to a study of T cells in Graves' hyperthyroidism and ophthalmopathy. Whole-study context: Peripheral blood was collected at initial diagnosis, before any treatment. Overall study findings and caveats: Most thyroid clonotypes expanded above 0.001 appeared in blood too. Ophthalmopathy was separated from stable hyperthyroidism by a 13 V-J model.

This receptor was identified in a woman between 35 and 50 years old with Graves' hyperthyroidism that later progressed to Graves' ophthalmopathy. The material sequenced was blood.

The CDR3 protein is CASSLRGTGYSGNTIYF. CDR3 nucleotide sequence: TGTGCCAGCAGTTTAAGAGGGACAGGATACTCTGGAAACACCATATATTTT. This sequence joins TRBV28 and TRBJ1-3, with 8 bases fitting TRBD1. The CDR3 has 17 amino acids. Germline CDR1 MDHEN, CDR2 SYDVKM. V gave up 2 bases and J gave up 0 bases; unmatched junction bases: 6.